This TCR beta chain was recovered during a study of T cell responses to AZD1222 COVID-19 vaccine (dated by TCRdb to the early 2020s). The study in broad terms: AZD1222 recipients whose second dose came at about 4 weeks and those whose second dose came at about 12 weeks were combined into one group, since spike-specific TCR depth and breadth did not differ between the two schedules. TCR sequencing covered 230 to 250 trial participants: about 210 given two doses of AZD1222 and 26 given two doses of MenACWY control vaccine. Trial participants were enrolled by age into subgroups of 18-55, 56-69 and 70-plus years, and around 150, 28 and 57 TCR-sequenced participants, respectively, were included in these subgroups.

According to the study, the label for this sample's time point signals: baseline before first vaccination. Samples from vaccinated people were obtained from the UK trials COV001 and COV002, which included a single-blind randomized controlled phase 2/3 trial of AZD1222 (ChAdOx1 nCoV-19) in healthy adults. For TCRbeta chain sequencing, PBMC samples were collected from trial participants at day 0 and at day 28 after the second dose. Of note for this clone: Its antigen is unknown. Base quality data are lacking; no much larger clone is found one base away.

The paper's findings and limits, for the study overall: After two AZD1222 doses, spike-specific TCR breadth and depth were significantly higher than at day 0 and than in MenACWY recipients. No day 14 peak-response samples were available, so repertoires were characterized only after the peak T cell response. The whole spike protein was spanned by vaccine-associated CD4 TCRs, and dominant responses were seen in regions 160-218 and 743-854. Reportedly, almost half of the unique spike-specific TCRs recognized epitopes lying outside the regions that are mutated in the B.1.351 and B.1.1.7 variants. In the small 56-69-year group, the increase in depth fell short of significance, most likely because of low power. Most participants were white British and females outnumbered males, and the authors suggested that clonal diversity may have been underestimated. Conclusions about previously exposed vaccinees are limited, since just six AZD1222 recipients were seropositive for SARS-CoV-2 at baseline.

The CDR3, from cysteine to phenylalanine, totals 12 residues. Left in the record is the CDR3 DNA by itself, 36 bases read in frame from the first base. A distance of 9 bases separates the germline ends of V and J, which lose 7 bases and 2 bases respectively. Looking up the germline V gene yields CDR1 MDHEN and CDR2 SYDVKM. The CDR3 regions of human TCRbeta chains were analyzed by immunosequencing. From the authors' description of their analysis: TCRs in the repertoires were compared against a reference library of SARS-CoV-2-specific TCRs that had been generated with the MIRA antigen-specificity platform. Breadth meant the fraction of unique TCRs that were SARS-CoV-2-associated, whereas depth meant the fraction of total T cells that were SARS-CoV-2-associated. Using the MIRA data, each spike-specific TCR was mapped to the spike region that the TCR reacts to and placed in a CD4 or CD8 class. Log10-transformed breadth and depth values were compared by one-way ANOVA with Sidak's multiple comparisons tests. As stored in TCRdb, this immuneACCESS dataset retains in-frame rearrangements with V and J assigned. A fraction of the clones does not appear; measured against another copy, unresolved V genes explain less than half of the discrepancy, and the remainder lacks a known reason. V and J calls and clone size are given by that table; D and trimming were obtained from the DNA. The sample yields some 170,000 clones; 85% to 95% were counted once. The ten largest clones represent less than 3% of the sample.

The chain employs TRBV28 and TRBJ2-7, and TRBD2 may be the D gene, going by 6 matching bases. The sequenced sample was peripheral blood, obtained on day 0 of AZD1222 vaccination. This sequence was found in an adult in good health. The nucleotides are TGTGCCAGCAACGGGAGAACCTACGAGCAGTACTTC. This translates into CASNGRTYEQYF. The CDR3 plus the reference TRBV28 and TRBJ2-7 genes for the other parts give the full variable domain: DVKVTQSSRYLVKRTGEKVFLECVQDMDHENMFWYRQDPGLGLRLIYFSYDVKMKEKGDIPEGYSVSREKKERFSLILESASTNQTSMYLCASNGRTYEQYFGPGTRLTVT.